The 19 T cell receptor beta chains in this list originate from one sample, sequenced in a study of CXCR3-negative and CXCR3-positive naive CD8 T cells. Study outcomes and limitations: Compared with CXCR3-negative naive cells, CXCR3-positive naive cells showed more hydrophobic TRB CDR3s.

Carrying UMI labels, the TRB cDNA libraries were prepared through 5' RACE. TCRdb reanalyzed the 5' RACE reads and collapses them to one entry per CDR3 protein, without DNA. The listing contains roughly 61,000 distinct CDR3 sequences. These TCRs' antigens remain unknown. Sequenced input: naive CXCR3+ CD8+ T cells from blood. The subset here: CD45RO-CCR7+CD27+CD95- naive CD8+ T cells expressing CXCR3 (TNR3+). Source of these receptors: a human donor in good health. Some clones in this sample may be carry-over from other donors' samples.

The chain is built from TRBV27 and TRBJ2-5; TCRdb's D call of TRBD1 is untestable without DNA. This CDR3 has 15 residues. Looked up from germline, CDR1 is MNHEY and CDR2 is SMNVEV (reference sequence). The CDR3 region is CASSWGTGGKETQYF.

The chain is built from TRBV5-1 and TRBJ2-1; TCRdb reports TRBD1, a call that lacks DNA to check it against. The CDR3 contains 15 residues. The germline CDR1 and CDR2 sequences are SGHRS and YFSETQ. CDR3 in amino acids: CASSPEGQGYNEQFF.

The chain recombines TRBV11-2 with TRBJ2-7; no DNA is available, so the TRBD1 call from TCRdb remains unchecked. The germline gives CDR1 SGHAT, CDR2 FQNNGV. CDR3 size: 15 residues. The CDR3 here is CASSFGGQGFYEQYF.

The rearrangement joins TRBV4-3 to TRBJ1-5; there is no DNA to check the TCRdb D call of TRBD1. Germline CDR1 is LGHNA and CDR2 is YSLEER. This CDR3 is 14 amino acids long. This CDR3 reads CASSQDTRDQPQHF.

This chain links TRBV29-1 with TRBJ2-2. CDR1 and CDR2 from the germline V gene are SQVTM and ANQGSEA. This CDR3 spans 11 amino acids. CDR3 residues: CSVRYTGELFF.

The CDR3 sequence: CASGTGQGVEETQYF. The chain carries TRBV6-2 or TRBV6-3 and TRBJ2-5; TCRdb returns TRBD1, unconfirmable since there is no DNA. CDR1 and CDR2 from the germline V gene are MNHEY and SVGEGT. The CDR3 has 15 amino acids.

This clonotype is deemed medium-sized by its frequency. This chain uses TRBV6-2 or TRBV6-3 with TRBJ1-5. Germline assignment: CDR1 MNHEY and CDR2 SVGEGT. The CDR3 contains 14 residues. The CDR3 is CASSPGWGNQPQHF.

The chain has TRBV11-3 and TRBJ2-1; absent DNA, TCRdb's TRBD1 call cannot be checked. There are 17 residues in the CDR3. Germline-derived CDR1 and CDR2 are SGHNT and YENEEA. The CDR3 loop reads CASSLSPLNGVSGEQFF.

The chain recombines TRBV7-3 with TRBJ2-3. In germline, CDR1 is SGHTA, CDR2 FQGTGA. The CDR3 length is 15 residues. CDR3 region: CASSLGETSTDTQYF.

V is TRBV7-6 and J is TRBJ2-2; TCRdb's D call of TRBD1 is untestable without DNA. Germline CDR1 reads SGHVS; CDR2 reads FNYEAQ. The CDR3 loop spans 15 amino acids. The chain's CDR3 is CASSLGIRVTGELFF.

V gene TRBV4-3 combines with J gene TRBJ2-7; TCRdb returns TRBD1, unconfirmable since there is no DNA. Germline V gives CDR1 LGHNA, CDR2 YSLEER. This CDR3 is built from 16 residues. CDR3 sequence: CASSQGGTGFRGEQYF.

The chain employs TRBV20-1 and TRBJ2-1; TCRdb selects TRBD1, and the lack of DNA leaves this call unchecked. Germline CDR1 reads DFQATT; CDR2 reads SNEGSKA (reference sequence). The CDR3 has 18 amino acids. The CDR3 spells CSANPGQGIFPTYNEQFF.

The J gene is TRBJ2-6, the V gene TRBV27; with no DNA, the TCRdb D assignment of TRBD1 cannot be verified. CDR3 length equals 15 residues. Germline V gene sequence: CDR1 MNHEY, CDR2 SMNVEV (reference sequence). CDR3 in amino acids: CASKSPGAGANVLTF.

The chain joins TRBV6-5 to TRBJ2-4; no DNA is available, so the TRBD1 call from TCRdb remains unchecked. CDR3 length equals 15 residues. The germline CDR1 and CDR2 sequences are MNHEY and SVGAGI. CDR3 sequence reads: CASSYSGGSKNIQYF.

The chain uses TRBV7-3 and TRBJ1-6. The CDR3 has 17 residues. The germline V gene encodes CDR1 SGHTA and CDR2 FQGTGA. This CDR3 is CASSLAARGTINSPLHF.

The chain combines TRBV7-7 with TRBJ2-2; TCRdb returns TRBD1, unconfirmable since there is no DNA. The germline CDR1 and CDR2 sequences are SSHAT and FNYEAQ (reference sequence). The CDR3 is 14 residues long. The CDR3 region is CASKLGGSTGELFF.

The chain uses TRBV7-3 and TRBJ2-1; TCRdb's assignment of TRBD1 cannot be checked, as there is no DNA. The CDR3 has 18 amino acids. Germline lookup yields CDR1 SGHTA and CDR2 FQGTGA. The CDR3 reads CASSLSGVGTGGLDEQFF.

This chain uses TRBV5-4 with TRBJ2-7. Germline CDR1 reads SGHNT; CDR2 reads YYREEE (reference sequence). This CDR3 is built from 15 residues. The CDR3 sequence is CASSLAAGGSYEQYF.

This chain joins TRBV14 and TRBJ2-1; TCRdb selects TRBD1, and the lack of DNA leaves this call unchecked. This CDR3 region has 13 residues. The germline CDR1 and CDR2 sequences are SGHDN and FVKESK. The chain's CDR3 is CASSRYRNNEQFF.